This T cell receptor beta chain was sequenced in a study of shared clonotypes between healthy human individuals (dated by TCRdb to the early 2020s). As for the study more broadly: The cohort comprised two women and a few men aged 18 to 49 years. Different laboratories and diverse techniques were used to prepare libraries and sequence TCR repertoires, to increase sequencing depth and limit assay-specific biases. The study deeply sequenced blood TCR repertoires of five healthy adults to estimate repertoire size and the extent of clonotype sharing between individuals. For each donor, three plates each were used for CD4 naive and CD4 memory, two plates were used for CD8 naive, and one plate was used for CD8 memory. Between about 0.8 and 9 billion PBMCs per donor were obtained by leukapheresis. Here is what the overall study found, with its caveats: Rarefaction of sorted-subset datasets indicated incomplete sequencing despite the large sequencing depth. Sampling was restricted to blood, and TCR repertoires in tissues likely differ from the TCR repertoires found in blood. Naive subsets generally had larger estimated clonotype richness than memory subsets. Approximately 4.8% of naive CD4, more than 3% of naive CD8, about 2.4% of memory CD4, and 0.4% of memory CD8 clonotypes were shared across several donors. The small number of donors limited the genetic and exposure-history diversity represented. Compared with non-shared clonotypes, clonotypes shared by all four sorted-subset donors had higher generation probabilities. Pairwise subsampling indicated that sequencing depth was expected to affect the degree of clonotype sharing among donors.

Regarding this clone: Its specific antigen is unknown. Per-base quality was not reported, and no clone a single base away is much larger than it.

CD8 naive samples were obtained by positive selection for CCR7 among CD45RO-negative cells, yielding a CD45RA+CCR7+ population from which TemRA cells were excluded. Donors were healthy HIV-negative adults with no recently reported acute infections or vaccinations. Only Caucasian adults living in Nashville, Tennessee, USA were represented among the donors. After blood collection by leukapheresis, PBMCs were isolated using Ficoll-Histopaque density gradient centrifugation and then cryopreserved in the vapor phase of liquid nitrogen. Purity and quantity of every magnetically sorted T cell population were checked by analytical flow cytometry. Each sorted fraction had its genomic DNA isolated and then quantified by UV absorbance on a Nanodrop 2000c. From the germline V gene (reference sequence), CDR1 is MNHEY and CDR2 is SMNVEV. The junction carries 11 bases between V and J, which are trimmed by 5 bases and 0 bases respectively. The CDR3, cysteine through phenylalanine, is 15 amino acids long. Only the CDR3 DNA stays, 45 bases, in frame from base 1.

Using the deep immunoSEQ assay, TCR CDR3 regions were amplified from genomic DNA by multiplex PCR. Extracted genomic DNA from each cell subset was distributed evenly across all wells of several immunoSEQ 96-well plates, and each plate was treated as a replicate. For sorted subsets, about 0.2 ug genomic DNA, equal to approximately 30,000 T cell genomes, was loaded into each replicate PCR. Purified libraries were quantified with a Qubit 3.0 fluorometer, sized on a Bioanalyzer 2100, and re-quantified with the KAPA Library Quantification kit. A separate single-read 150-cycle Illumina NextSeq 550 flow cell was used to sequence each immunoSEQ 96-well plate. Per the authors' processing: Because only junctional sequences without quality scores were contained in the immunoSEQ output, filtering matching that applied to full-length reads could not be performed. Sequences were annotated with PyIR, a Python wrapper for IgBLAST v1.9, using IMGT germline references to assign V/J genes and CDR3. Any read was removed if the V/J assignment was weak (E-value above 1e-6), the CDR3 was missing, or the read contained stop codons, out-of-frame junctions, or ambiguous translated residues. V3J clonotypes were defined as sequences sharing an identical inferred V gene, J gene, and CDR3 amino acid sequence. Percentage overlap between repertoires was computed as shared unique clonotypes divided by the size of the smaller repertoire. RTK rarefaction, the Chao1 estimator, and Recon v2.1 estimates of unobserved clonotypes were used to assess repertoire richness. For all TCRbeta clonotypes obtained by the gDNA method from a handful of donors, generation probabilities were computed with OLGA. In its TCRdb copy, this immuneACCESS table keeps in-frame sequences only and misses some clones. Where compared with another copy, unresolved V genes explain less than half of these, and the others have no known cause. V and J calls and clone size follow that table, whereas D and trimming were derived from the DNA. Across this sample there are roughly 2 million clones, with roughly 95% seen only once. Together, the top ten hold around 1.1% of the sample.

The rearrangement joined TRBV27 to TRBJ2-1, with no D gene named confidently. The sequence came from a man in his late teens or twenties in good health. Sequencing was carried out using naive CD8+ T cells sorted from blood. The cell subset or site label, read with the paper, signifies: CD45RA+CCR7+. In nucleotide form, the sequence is TGTGCCAGCAGTCTGGTACGTTTCTCCTACAATGAGCAGTTCTTC. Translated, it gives CASSLVRFSYNEQFF.